Listed here is a single TCR beta chain. Which antigen it targets is not known. No base-level quality is on record; no much larger clone is a single base apart. CDR1 and CDR2, looked up from the germline V gene (reference sequence), are GTSNPN and SVGIG. V and J are truncated by 4 bases and 0 bases respectively, leaving an intervening sequence of 10 bases. The CDR3 covers 14 residues, taking in both the cysteine and the phenylalanine. Only the CDR3 region is kept as DNA, spanning 42 bases read in frame from base 1. Library generation was performed with the immunoSEQ multiplex PCR assay. The multiplex PCR relied on a mix of 60 forward primers for TCR Vbeta segments and 13 reverse primers for TCR Jbeta segments. Amplification of the CDR3 region of rearranged TCR beta genes was performed with a multiplex PCR assay on genomic DNA. The Illumina HiSeq System was used to sequence the amplified TCR beta libraries as 87-base-pair reads. The authors processed their data as follows. A later analysis tallied roughly 78 million unique TCR beta chains across the 666 repertoires, and roughly 11 million of those chains were shared by two or more donors. Raw reads were error-corrected and collapsed into unique sequences with a nearest-neighbor algorithm that merged closely related sequences to remove PCR and sequencing errors. V, D and J gene segments were assigned by aligning CDR3 sequences to IMGT reference sequences. For a sequence to be retained, a match of at least six nucleotides to both a V gene segment and a J gene segment was required. Rearrangements were classified as productive when the CDR3 lacked stop codons and remained in frame with V and J, and all other rearrangements were classified as non-productive. Following IMGT convention, CDR3 was defined as the stretch from the second conserved V-encoded cysteine to the conserved J-encoded phenylalanine. Sequences without an unambiguous match to a single V gene segment were excluded from the earlier analysis of over 500 of the donors. In an earlier analysis of approximately 560 of the donors, a V segment was called functional when productive rearrangements were above 56.7%, and segregating when the standard deviation between donors exceeded 5%. To diagnose cytomegalovirus status from the catalog of TCR beta chain sequences, a statistical classification framework was built. V and J gene assignment, in a later analysis, came from comparing TCR nucleotide sequences with IMGT/GENE-DB human TR gene sequences. In a later analysis, CDR3 sequences and most-parsimonious VDJ recombination scenarios were assigned using the TCRdist pipeline. In a later analysis, every TCR beta chain was defined by the combination of its CDR3 amino acid sequence and its V-gene family, and reads without a unique V-gene family were dropped. A later analysis removed 450 to 600 highly shared, low-generation-probability nucleotide sequences to deal with suspected cross-contamination and a sequencing artifact. For each public chain, a later analysis derived a clonal expansion index from normalized ranks of inferred template counts within each repertoire. Generation probabilities in a later analysis came from a VDJ recombination model fitted to out-of-frame rearrangements, and those results were checked against IGoR. In a later analysis, TCR-TCR, TCR-HLA and TCR-CMV co-occurrence was scored with hypergeometric tests, and a repertoire-size bias correction was applied to TCR pairs. In a later analysis, false discovery rates were estimated by permuting HLA or CMV assignments 20 times. In a later analysis, co-occurring TCRs were grouped with DBSCAN, and TCRdist sequence similarity was added when clustering was performed within HLA-allele-positive subsets. Co-occurrence clustering excluded repertoires with fewer than 30,000 or more than 120,000 public chains, plus five with anomalous nucleotide sharing. TCRdb took this table from immuneACCESS and kept in-frame rearrangements with V and J called. Such tables lack part of the clones; where checked against another copy, unresolved V genes explain under half of the gap, and the rest is unexplained. The DNA was the basis for D and trimming; V, J and clone size are from that table. This sample comprises around 120,000 clones, around 82% of them detected only once. Together, the top ten hold over 1.5% of the sample.

This sample was taken from a study of cytomegalovirus exposure and HLA in healthy donors (TCRdb year 2017). Concerning the study at large: An earlier analysis of roughly 500 of the donors reported about 250 Gb of sequence data and about 100 million unique TCR beta sequences from 150 million to 200 million T cells. Roughly 300 gigabases of sequencing data and 70 million to 85 million unique TCR sequences were included in an early release covering 550 to 800 HLA-typed donors. Of the 300 to 450 genotyped donors, 80% to 90% were placed in the genetic ancestry cluster associated with self-reported Caucasian donors. The study aimed to test whether cataloging public T cell receptors could reveal signatures of past pathogen exposure. The study profiled the T cell repertoires of under 850 subjects by immunosequencing and related them to cytomegalovirus serostatus. A separate validation cohort of 90 to 150 different subjects was used in addition to the 666-subject first cohort. High-throughput TCR immunosequencing, statistical association of individual TCRs with disease status, and machine learning were combined to predict cytomegalovirus infection status. To study patterns of TCR occurrence, a later analysis re-analyzed previously published TCR beta repertoires from 500 to 850 donors and added high-resolution HLA genotyping. Rather than using new phenotypic data, the later analysis identified candidate immune exposures from TCR beta sequences and from how often those sequences occurred across donors. To decide whether each TCR beta V gene segment behaved as functional or pseudogenic, an earlier analysis of approximately 600 of the donors relied on high-throughput TCR beta sequencing. Alongside the repertoire data, information on donor age, sex, ethnicity and CMV serostatus was compiled. Genome-wide SNP genotypes for about 65% of the 666 donors were used in a later genetic analysis, which treated that subset as a discovery cohort. Every repertoire in the discovery cohort had been generated on one and the same sequencing platform. HLA typing included class I and class II loci at four-digit resolution. Typing coverage varied by locus: about 620-640 donors for A, B, C, DRB1 and DQB1; about 520 for DQA1; 606 for DPA1; 400 to 480 for DPB1. About 5 DR-DQ haplotypes were handled as single units for association and clustering, since linkage in the cohort was strong. Across around 400 genotyped donors of the cohort, an average of roughly 230,000 unique TCR beta nucleotide sequences per donor were sequenced, and around 20% of those sequences were non-productive. Overall study outcomes, separate from this receptor: An association between a missense DCLRE1C variant and V-gene and J-gene trimming of TCR beta chains was found in a later genetic analysis and replicated in an independent cohort. In a later analysis, over 15,000 TCR beta sequences were associated with specific HLA alleles at a false discovery rate of 0.05. Seventeen rarely observed V segments, including chromosome 9 orphons, were excluded from the earlier analysis of some 590 of the donors because counts were too low. The 87-base-pair reads could not distinguish some IMGT-functional V segments, including TRBV6-2 and TRBV6-3, so those segments were excluded. Because some donors lacked HLA typing at each locus, the association tests relied only on the typed subset. Most CMV-associated TCR beta chains appeared to be HLA-restricted in a later analysis, and the HLA associations seemed to be driven largely by CMV exposure. A further reported finding was that TCR beta sequences accurately predicted the HLA-A and HLA-B alleles for most subjects in the first cohort. Only TCR beta chains were sequenced in this cohort, and the absence of alpha or paired-chain data limited detectable features. Broadly in line with IMGT annotations, most TCR beta V segments showed up in productive rearrangements about 87% or about 30% of the time in an earlier analysis of around 550 of the donors. A few of the identified cytomegalovirus-associated TCR beta chains were confirmed in vitro to be specific for cytomegalovirus antigens. A cluster of highly shared sequence variants was judged likely to represent a technical artifact of the sequencing pipeline. According to a later analysis, parvovirus B19, influenza, CMV and Epstein-Barr virus appeared linked to several top co-occurrence clusters. The classifier was reported to diagnose cytomegalovirus status with high specificity and sensitivity in both the original cohort and the validation cohort. In a later analysis, the rate of TCR association differed among HLA loci, with DRB1 alleles having the most associated TCRs and HLA-C alleles having the fewest. According to a later genetic analysis, donors in an Asian-associated ancestry cluster had fewer N-insertions in productive TCRs than the roughly 700-donor mean. The authors suggested that the approach could potentially be extended to other disease states and immunological phenotypes. Immune exposure information for the cohort was limited to CMV serostatus. Compared with equally common non-associated chains, HLA-associated TCR beta chains in a later analysis were more clonally expanded and had lower generation probabilities. Most TCR sequences were seen in very few donors, while some public TCRs were found in many individuals. Correlated functional status among segregating V segments might be attributable to linkage disequilibrium, but an unknown experimental factor could not be ruled out. Sequencing depth was assumed to be roughly uniform across donors in the presence/absence analyses, though that assumption may not hold. The study listed 150 to 200 TCR beta chains as associated with cytomegalovirus. Assigning TCR associations to individual alleles was difficult when HLA alleles, especially DR and DQ, strongly co-occurred.

In total, 600 or so healthy bone marrow donors made up the cohort. All cohort members were sampled while nominally healthy, although unrecorded immune exposures were likely present. The donor tested CMV seronegative and was one of the 352 seronegative cohort members. A peripheral blood sample was provided by each donor, and peripheral blood mononuclear cells were used for TCR beta sequencing. The Qiagen DNeasy Blood Extraction Kit was used to extract genomic DNA from the blood cell samples. The chain is assembled from TRBV30 and TRBJ2-1; a tentative D call is TRBD1 (6 bases match). This TCR was recovered from a boy aged 5-17 years in good health and CMV-seronegative. The specimen was PBMCs. This receptor has the CDR3 CAWKTGSSYNEQFF. The nucleotide sequence reads as follows: TGTGCCTGGAAAACAGGGAGCTCCTACAATGAGCAGTTCTTC.